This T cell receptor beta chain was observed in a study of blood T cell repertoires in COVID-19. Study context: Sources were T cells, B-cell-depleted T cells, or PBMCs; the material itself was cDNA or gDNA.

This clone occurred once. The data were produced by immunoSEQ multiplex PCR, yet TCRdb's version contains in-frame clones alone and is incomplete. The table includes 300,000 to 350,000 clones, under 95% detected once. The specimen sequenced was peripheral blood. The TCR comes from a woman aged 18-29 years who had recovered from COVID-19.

The CDR3 loop is CASSLEGLATDTQYF. The CDR3 nucleotides are TGCGCCAGCAGCTTGGAGGGACTAGCGACAGATACGCAGTATTTT. The chain joins TRBV5-1 to TRBJ2-3, with 10 bases that match TRBD2. Germline V gene lookup returns CDR1 SGHRS and CDR2 YFSETQ. V shed 0 bases, J shed 3 bases, and the junction held 1 base outside the gene matches. The CDR3 totals 15 residues.